Listed here is a single TCR beta chain. Antigen specificity is unknown. This sample is part of a study of cytomegalovirus exposure and HLA in healthy donors. General study points: Per published reports, the classifier diagnosed cytomegalovirus status with high specificity and sensitivity. Usually a TCR sequence was rare, but some public TCRs were found in many donors. The study designated 160 or so TCR beta chains cytomegalovirus-associated.

The PCR ran on 60 Vbeta and 13 Jbeta primers. Sequencing was performed with immunoSEQ multiplex PCR; in TCRdb, only in-frame clones are kept and a portion is missing. The table lists 220,000 or so clones, approximately 79% of them singletons, with 1.7% in the top ten. This TCR was recovered from a middle-aged man in good health and CMV-seronegative. Material for sequencing was PBMCs.

In nucleotides, the CDR3 is TGTGCCAGCAGCGCCCGGGAGGGGCGATATCAGCCCCAGCATTTT. Translation: CASSAREGRYQPQHF. This rearrangement joins TRBV2 to TRBJ1-5; a weak D match, TRBD1 (5 bases). This CDR3 spans 15 amino acids. Germline V CDR1 and CDR2: SNHLY, FYNNEI. Trimming removed 6 bases at V and 5 bases at J, with 17 bases between.